This TCR beta chain was identified during a study of T cells after yellow fever vaccination. 5'RACE template switching produced TCR cDNA carrying a universal primer site and UMIs. TCRdb analysed the 5' RACE reads with MiXCR anew, one entry per CDR3 protein. The table has over 300,000 distinct CDR3 sequences, about 4% seen once. Between the trimmed V and J ends, which lost 0 bases and 4 bases, there was a span of 20 bases. Looked up from germline, CDR1 is SGHRS and CDR2 is YFSETQ. This CDR3 contains 17 residues. J is TRBJ2-7 and V is TRBV5-1; a weak D match, TRBD2 (7 bases). This TCR derives from a man younger than 30 who received the YFV17D yellow fever vaccine. Sequenced material: PBMCs, taken 5 days after the yellow fever booster vaccination. CDR3 residues: CASSLGSSGGPIYEQYF. The CDR3 region has the DNA TGCGCCAGCAGCTTGGGGTCGTCGGGGGGCCCTATTTACGAGCAGTACTTC.